These 30 T cell receptor beta chains were sequenced from one sample in a study of T cell repertoires in cytomegalovirus infection. TCRdb re-called the reads with MiXCR, one entry per CDR3 protein. This table holds around 270,000 distinct CDR3 sequences, approximately 8.3% found once. The sequencing sample was made of PBMCs. Receptors were obtained from a human donor in good health (CMV status not recorded). Some clones in this sample may be carry-over from other donors' samples.

This clonotype was counted at least ten times. This chain connects TRBV7-8 to TRBJ1-5; D remains ambiguous. The CDR3 consists of 15 residues. Germline values: CDR1 SGHVS, CDR2 FQNEAQ. Between the trimmed V and J ends, which lost 5 bases and 3 bases, there was a span of 14 bases. CDR3 sequence (DNA): TGTGCCAGCAGCCCCTCCCCCCAGAACAATCAGCCCCAGCATTTT. Translating it yields CASSPSPQNNQPQHF.

There are a few counts of this clonotype. The CDR3 coding sequence is TGTGCCAGTAGTATGGGTGGCAGGGGGCTTTACAATGAGCAGTTCTTC. This translates into CASSMGGRGLYNEQFF. This sequence joins TRBV19 and TRBJ2-1, with 8 nucleotides matching TRBD1. V shed 3 bases, J shed 4 bases, and the junction held 8 bases outside the gene matches. Germline V gene data show CDR1 as LNHDA and CDR2 as SQIVND (reference sequence). The length of the CDR3 is 16 residues.

This clonotype was counted many times. The V gene is TRBV7-8, the J gene TRBJ2-3; 8 bases are shared with TRBD1. V lost 5 bases to trimming and J lost 2 bases; unmatched junction nucleotides: 9. This CDR3 contains 16 residues. Looked up from germline, CDR1 is SGHVS and CDR2 is FQNEAQ. The CDR3 nucleotides read TGTGCCAGCAGCCTCGGGACAGGCTCCCACACAGATACGCAGTATTTT. This encodes CASSLGTGSHTDTQYF.

This clonotype came up many times. The chain links TRBV12-3 or TRBV12-4 to TRBJ1-2; 8 bases line up with TRBD1. With V trimmed by 5 bases and J by 0 bases, 5 bases remained unmatched. The CDR3 runs to 15 residues. The CDR3 nucleotides read TGTGCCAGCAGTCCACGGACAGGGACTAACTATGGCTACACCTTC. Encoded protein: CASSPRTGTNYGYTF.

In its sample, this clonotype was seen many times. This chain connects TRBV7-2 to TRBJ2-3, with D perhaps matching TRBD1 (8 bases). This CDR3 has 17 residues. V gave up 5 bases and J gave up 1 base, with 19 bases separating them. From germline, CDR1 is SGHTA and CDR2 FQGNSA. The CDR3 loop is CASSTGGGPSGTDTQYF. The CDR3 coding sequence is TGTGCCAGCAGCACAGGGGGGGGGCCGTCTGGCACAGATACGCAGTATTTT.

This clonotype was observed many times. One end of the junction does not line up with germline, which may come from a read error. CDR3 amino acids: CASSMGLAGVTDTQYF. The CDR3 coding sequence is TGTGCCAGCAGCATGGGACTAGCGGGAGTAACAGATACACAGTATTTT. The rearrangement joins TRBV7-2 to TRBJ2-3; 14 positions match TRBD2. This CDR3 is 16 amino acids long. The germline gives CDR1 SGHTA, CDR2 FQGNSA.

In this sample, this clonotype turned up a few times. The chain uses TRBV28 and TRBJ1-2, with TRBD1 as a possible D gene (5 bases). CDR1 is MDHEN, CDR2 SYDVKM, per germline. V gave up 3 bases and J gave up 4 bases, with 15 bases separating them. CDR3 length: 15 residues. The CDR3 DNA sequence: TGTGCCAGCAGTTTTGGGGGTGCGTACGCCTATGGCTACACCTTC. This codes for CASSFGGAYAYGYTF.

This clonotype was seen repeatedly, ten times or more. This sequence joins TRBV14 and TRBJ1-2, with D hard to call. V gave up 0 bases and J gave up 4 bases, with 6 bases separating them. Germline V CDR1 and CDR2: SGHDN, FVKESK. This CDR3 region has 13 residues. CDR3 amino acids: CASSQDYSYGYTF. CDR3 DNA: TGTGCCAGCAGCCAAGATTACAGCTATGGCTACACCTTC. Full variable domain (outside the CDR3, taken from reference TRBV14 and TRBJ1-2): EAGVTQFPSHSVIEKGQTVTLRCDPISGHDNLYWYRRVMGKEIKFLLHFVKESKQDESGMPNNRFLAERTGGTYSTLKVQPAELEDSGVYFCASSQDYSYGYTFGSGTRLTVV.

This clonotype was picked up a small number of times. V and J are TRBV19 and TRBJ2-7; 7 bases fit TRBD2. The CDR3 is 15 residues long. Germline CDR1 reads LNHDA; CDR2 reads SQIVND (reference sequence). V gave up 3 bases and J gave up 5 bases; unmatched junction bases: 10. CDR3 bases: TGTGCCAGTAGTATCGGGAGGCCCCCGGGTAACGAGCAGTACTTC. It translates to CASSIGRPPGNEQYF.

This clonotype was picked up a small number of times. A much larger clone lies a single base off, so this may be a read error. The J gene is TRBJ2-5, the V gene TRBV6-5; D could derive from TRBD1 or TRBD2 (5 bases each). This CDR3 is 11 amino acids long. The germline CDR1 and CDR2 sequences are MNHEY and SVGAGI. V gave up 2 bases and J gave up 7 bases, with 5 bases separating them. CDR3: CASSYGGTQYF. The CDR3 bases are TGTGCCAGCAGTTACGGGGGGACCCAGTACTTC.

This clonotype was seen many times. In DNA, the CDR3 is TGTGCCATCAGTGAGCGTCCAGGAGGCTCTGGAAACACCATATATTTT. This translates into CAISERPGGSGNTIYF. The chain couples TRBV10-3 to TRBJ1-3; D call uncertain. Trimming removed 2 bases from V and 0 bases from J, with 11 bases in between. The CDR3 extends over 16 amino acids. CDR1 and CDR2 (germline): ENHRY, SYGVKD.

This clonotype was counted at least ten times. The chain uses TRBV7-2 and TRBJ1-2, with D possibly being TRBD1 (5 bases). The CDR3 runs to 14 residues. The V gene lost 1 base and the J gene lost 7 bases, with 13 bases spanning the gap. CDR1 SGHTA and CDR2 FQGNSA come from the germline V gene. CDR3 DNA sequence: TGTGCCAGCAGCTTAGTCGCGTCGGGGGGTGGCTACACCTTC. It is translated as CASSLVASGGGYTF.

This clonotype showed up many times. This chain uses TRBV7-2 with TRBJ2-5; perhaps D is TRBD1 or TRBD2 (5 bases each). Germline V gives CDR1 SGHTA, CDR2 FQGNSA. V was trimmed by 1 base and J by 7 bases, leaving 16 bases between them. The CDR3 covers 15 residues. CDR3 region: CASSLGVRDVGTQYF. CDR3 DNA: TGTGCCAGCAGCTTAGGTGTCCGGGACGTGGGGACCCAGTACTTC.

This clonotype was seen at least ten times. In nucleotides, the CDR3 is TGTGCCAGCAGGGGGACAGGAAACACTGAAGCTTTCTTT. Its translation: CASRGTGNTEAFF. The chain has TRBV6-2 or TRBV6-3 and TRBJ1-1; 8 nucleotides agree with TRBD1. CDR3 length: 13 amino acids. The V gene's germline CDR1 is MNHEY and CDR2 SVGEGT. Losses at the gene ends were 6 bases for V and 2 bases for J; bases not matched to a gene: 2.

The rearrangement links TRBV19 to TRBJ2-1, with 9 positions matching TRBD1. This CDR3 is 15 amino acids long. From germline, CDR1 is LNHDA and CDR2 SQIVND (reference sequence). The V segment lost 4 bases and the J segment 1 base; nucleotides outside the gene matches: 2. Here the CDR3 DNA reads TGTGCCAGTAGTACGACAGGGGGTTCCTACAATGAGCAGTTCTTC. Translation gives CASSTTGGSYNEQFF.

V gene TRBV11-2 combines with J gene TRBJ1-2; perhaps TRBD1 as D (5 bases). The V gene's germline CDR1 is SGHAT and CDR2 FQNNGV. The V end was cut by 5 bases, the J end by 4 bases, with 11 bases between. The CDR3 contains 13 residues. As DNA, the CDR3 is TGTGCCAGCAGCAGCGACAGCATCTATGGCTACACCTTC. It specifies CASSSDSIYGYTF.

This chain joins TRBV11-2 and TRBJ2-5; TRBD2 matches 11 bases. The germline gives CDR1 SGHAT, CDR2 FQNNGV. J gave up 0 bases and V 1 base, and 13 bases lay outside the gene matches. CDR3 length equals 20 residues. The CDR3 sequence is CASSLGRMGLAVKYQETQYF. CDR3 DNA: TGTGCCAGCAGCTTAGGCCGTATGGGACTAGCGGTAAAGTACCAAGAGACCCAGTACTTC.

There are a few counts of this clonotype. V and J are TRBV19 and TRBJ2-4; perhaps TRBD1 as D (6 bases). This CDR3 region has 16 residues. V was clipped by 4 bases and J by 9 bases, with 22 bases between them. Germline V gene sequence: CDR1 LNHDA, CDR2 SQIVND (reference sequence). In nucleotides, the CDR3 is TGTGCCAGTAGTACCACGATTTGGGGCAGGGGTGGCATTCAGTACTTC. Protein sequence: CASSTTIWGRGGIQYF.

There are a few counts of this clonotype. This chain connects TRBV20-1 to TRBJ1-1; D uncertain. Looked up from germline, CDR1 is DFQATT and CDR2 is SNEGSKA (reference sequence). The CDR3 has 15 amino acids. The germline V and J ends were trimmed by 5 bases and 6 bases, with 22 bases remaining between them. Here the CDR3 DNA reads TGCAGTGCTGACGCGACCCAAAAAGGGAGCTCTGAAGCTTTCTTT. It yields the protein CSADATQKGSSEAFF.

The chain joins TRBV20-1 to TRBJ2-1; D is possibly TRBD1 (5 bases). CDR3 size: 15 residues. Looked up from germline, CDR1 is DFQATT and CDR2 is SNEGSKA (reference sequence). Trimming cost V 5 bases and J 3 bases, with 17 bases left between them. CDR3 sequence (DNA): TGCAGTGCTGGCGACAGTCCAGAAGTCTACAATGAGCAGTTCTTC. Residues: CSAGDSPEVYNEQFF.

This clonotype was observed many times. The chain employs TRBV6-2 or TRBV6-3 and TRBJ1-5; perhaps TRBD1 as D (5 bases). The CDR3 consists of 15 residues. The germline V gene has CDR1 MNHEY and CDR2 SVGEGT. V dropped 4 bases and J dropped 4 bases, with 14 bases sitting between them. The CDR3 loop is CASSSRDGINQPQHF. CDR3 nucleotides: TGTGCCAGCAGTTCCCGGGACGGAATTAATCAGCCCCAGCATTTT.

This clonotype was seen many times. J is TRBJ1-6 and V is TRBV12-3 or TRBV12-4; possibly TRBD1 for D (5 bases). This CDR3 has 15 amino acids. V gave up 3 bases and J gave up 10 bases, with 16 bases separating them. The CDR3 DNA reads TGTGCCAGCAGTTTGAGGGGCGGGGTCGGATCACCCCTCCACTTT. Its translation: CASSLRGGVGSPLHF.

The sample holds many counts of this clonotype. The J gene is TRBJ1-1, the V gene TRBV7-2; 7 bases are a match to TRBD1. With V trimmed by 2 bases and J by 5 bases, 5 bases remained unmatched. The CDR3 covers 14 residues. Germline CDR1 is SGHTA and CDR2 is FQGNSA. This chain's CDR3 is CASSLLQGRTEAFF. CDR3 DNA: TGTGCCAGCAGCTTATTACAGGGGAGGACTGAAGCTTTCTTT.

This clonotype was counted many times. The gene calls are TRBV7-2 and TRBJ1-6; D is uncertain. The CDR3 is 16 residues long. V was pared by 3 bases and J by 0 bases, with 9 bases between. From germline, CDR1 is SGHTA and CDR2 FQGNSA. In DNA, the CDR3 is TGTGCCAGCAGCTTCCCCCAGAGCTCCTATAATTCACCCCTCCACTTT. Translated, it gives CASSFPQSSYNSPLHF.

This clonotype has at least ten counts. The chain has TRBV28 and TRBJ2-3, with 9 bases that match TRBD2. The germline V gene encodes CDR1 MDHEN and CDR2 SYDVKM. J gave up 4 bases and V 1 base, and 6 bases lay outside the gene matches. This CDR3 region has 16 residues. The CDR3 loop reads CASSLLGGGASDTQYF. The CDR3 coding sequence is TGTGCCAGCAGTTTATTGGGCGGGGGGGCCTCAGATACGCAGTATTTT.

This clonotype was observed a few times. The chain combines TRBV3-1 with TRBJ1-1; D ambiguous. From germline, CDR1 is LGHDT and CDR2 YNNKEL (reference sequence). The CDR3 has 16 residues. V shed 0 bases and J shed 5 bases, with 16 bases lying between them. The CDR3 DNA reads as TGTGCCAGCAGCCAAGATAGTCGGAGGCCTCGGACTGAAGCTTTCTTT. It specifies CASSQDSRRPRTEAFF.

This clonotype occurred many times. The rearrangement uses TRBV7-2 and TRBJ1-2, with D maybe TRBD1 (5 bases). CDR3 length equals 15 residues. The V end was cut by 3 bases, the J end by 4 bases, with 15 bases between. In germline, CDR1 is SGHTA, CDR2 FQGNSA. This CDR3 is CASSFNGGTGYGYTF. CDR3 nucleotides: TGTGCCAGCAGCTTCAATGGGGGGACGGGCTATGGCTACACCTTC.

In this sample, this clonotype turned up many times. The gene calls are TRBV7-2 and TRBJ1-2; perhaps TRBD1 as D (5 bases). V was clipped by 2 bases and J by 0 bases, with 13 bases between them. Germline assignment: CDR1 SGHTA and CDR2 FQGNSA. The CDR3 is 16 residues long. The CDR3 sequence: CASSLQRQITNYGYTF. The DNA of the CDR3 is TGTGCCAGCAGCTTACAAAGACAGATAACTAACTATGGCTACACCTTC.

The sample holds a few counts of this clonotype. The chain joins TRBV7-9 to TRBJ1-5, with D tentatively TRBD1 (5 bases). Trimming shortened V by 4 bases and J by 5 bases, and 6 bases separated the two germline ends. Germline loops: CDR1 SEHNR, CDR2 FQNEAQ (reference sequence). The CDR3 consists of 12 residues. The CDR3 reads CASSSRDQPQHF. The CDR3 DNA sequence: TGTGCCAGCAGCTCCAGGGATCAGCCCCAGCATTTT.

A few counts support this clonotype. The rearrangement joins TRBV5-1 to TRBJ1-4; TRBD1 aligns across 9 bases. Looked up from germline, CDR1 is SGHRS and CDR2 is YFSETQ. V trimming: 0 bases; J trimming: 7 bases; junction bases outside the gene matches: 4. The CDR3 runs to 15 residues. CDR3 protein: CASSLEQGAGEKLFF. The CDR3 bases are TGCGCCAGCAGCTTGGAACAGGGGGCAGGTGAAAAACTGTTTTTT. Drawing the rest from reference TRBV5-1 and TRBJ1-4, the complete variable domain is KAGVTQTPRYLIKTRGQQVTLSCSPISGHRSVSWYQQTPGQGLQFLFEYFSETQRNKGNFPGRFSGRQFSNSRSEMNVSTLELGDSALYLCASSLEQGAGEKLFFGSGTQLSVL.